The present TCR beta chain was sequenced within a study of a mutant IDH1 vaccine in newly diagnosed glioma. Study observations and caveats: Pseudoprogression appeared independent of alterations in top peripheral clonotypes.

Measured with immunoSEQ multiplex PCR; TCRdb has only the in-frame clones, and not every one. The sample includes roughly 44,000 clones, about 76% of them seen just once. Of note for this clone: Its antigen remains unknown.

V was shortened by 1 base and J by 6 bases, with 7 bases between the two germline ends. Germline V gene data show CDR1 as MGHRA and CDR2 as YSYEKL. The CDR3 has 13 amino acids. Described time point: week 35, safety follow-up. The vaccine gave 300 ug of a 20-mer mutant IDH1 peptide subcutaneously per dose. The source is a woman aged 40 to 50 with glioma. Some clones in this sample may be carry-over from other donors' samples. The V call is TRBV4-1, the J call TRBJ2-1; D call uncertain. Sample: PBMCs, taken from a glioma patient whose treatment included an IDH1 peptide vaccine. CDR3 bases: TGCGCCAGCAGCCAAGTGGTCGCCAATGAGCAGTTCTTC. Encoded protein: CASSQVVANEQFF.